This T cell receptor beta chain derives from a study of PD-L1 blockade in urothelial cancer. Looking at the study overall: Blood yielded a median of approximately 150,000 T cells per sample.

Libraries were prepared by immunoSEQ multiplex PCR; TCRdb keeps only in-frame clonotypes and omits some of them. The profile covers 70,000 to 90,000 clones, with around 80% appearing a single time and over 7.5% taken by the ten largest. This clone has a handful of counts. Germline V lookup: CDR1 MNHNS, CDR2 SASEGT. The length of the CDR3 is 14 residues. V lost 7 bases and J 1 base, leaving 13 bases between the germline ends. The clonotype originates from a man aged 65 to 79 with urothelial cancer. The chain combines TRBV6-1 with TRBJ1-2; a weak D match, TRBD1 (5 bases). Here the sequenced sample was PBMCs, taken around atezolizumab (anti-PD-L1) treatment. The CDR3 nucleotides are TGTGCCAGCATCCAACGGGGGGTTAACTATGGCTACACCTTC. Translating gives CASIQRGVNYGYTF.